This TCR beta chain was obtained from a study of CD4 T cells in relation to SARS-CoV-2 and coronaviruses. Study-level background: TCR beta CDR3s were sequenced after roughly 10-day antigen culture of PBMCs.

Germline lookup yields CDR1 SGDLS and CDR2 YYNGEE. CDR3 length: 17 amino acids. V lost 0 bases, J lost 6 bases, and 19 bases lay in between. CD4+ T cells from unexposed donors were obtained before the COVID-19 pandemic (2011-2018). The cells were cultured for less than twelve days before CD4+ T cells were isolated. PBMCs were plated at fewer than 2.5 million per well in IL-2-containing medium. Measured with immunoSEQ multiplex PCR; TCRdb has only the in-frame clones, and not every one. Of under 25,000 clones listed, about 76% are singletons. Comments on this clone: Its specificity is unknown.

Findings of the study overall: SARS-CoV-2-driven expansion was significantly weaker in crossreactive than monoreactive clones. No donor gave both pre-pandemic and post-infection samples.

V and J are TRBV9 and TRBJ2-1; D may correspond to TRBD1 or TRBD2 (6 bases each). The origin of this receptor is a human donor in good health. The sample taken for sequencing was CD4+ T cells from PBMCs, cultured in vitro. The CDR3 region is CASSVEGGRRLGNEQFF. CDR3 DNA: TGTGCCAGCAGCGTAGAAGGGGGGAGAAGACTAGGCAATGAGCAGTTCTTC.